What follows is one T cell receptor beta chain and its context. Antigen specificity is unknown. This entry belongs to a study of breast tumors, draining lymph nodes, adjacent tissues. Trimming pared 1 base from V and 3 bases from J, leaving 7 bases between. The length of the CDR3 is 14 residues. The germline V gene encodes CDR1 SNHLY and CDR2 FYNNEI. Study outcomes and limitations: That most tumor T cells come from lymph nodes remained unproven. Compared with basal-like, luminal-like tumors shared significantly more repertoire with nontumor tissue. Compared with lymph nodes, tumors were less diverse; compared with nontumor tissue, more.

TCRdb processed the multiplex PCR reads anew with MiXCR; each CDR3 protein has one entry. The data show tens of thousands of distinct CDR3 sequences, approximately 48% seen once. The chain has TRBV2 and TRBJ1-5; D gene uncertain. The receptor's source is a female donor with breast cancer. Some clones in this sample may be carry-over from other donors' samples. Material: breast tumor tissue. CDR3 sequence reads: CASSEGSPNQPQHF. In DNA form, the CDR3 reads TGTGCCAGCAGTGAAGGCAGCCCCAATCAGCCCCAGCATTTT.